This TCR beta chain was found in a study of cytomegalovirus exposure and HLA in healthy donors. Of note for this clone: Its antigen remains unknown.

General study results and limits: Equally common other TCR beta chains were less clonally expanded than HLA-associated ones, a later analysis found.

13 Jbeta primers and 60 Vbeta primers were used for the PCR. Libraries were prepared by immunoSEQ multiplex PCR; TCRdb keeps only in-frame clonotypes and omits some of them. The table lists about 210,000 clones, around 78% of them singletons. The CDR3 covers 18 residues. Sequenced input: PBMCs. The receptor was derived from a woman under 40 in good health and CMV-seropositive. V is TRBV21-1 and J is TRBJ1-5; TRBD1 is taken as the D call from the table, unchecked against the DNA. TRBV21-1 counts as a pseudogene. CDR3 sequence: CASSDFPAGQYSNQPQHF. The CDR3 DNA is TGTGCCAGCAGCGACTTCCCCGCAGGACAGTATAGCAATCAGCCCCAGCATTTT.